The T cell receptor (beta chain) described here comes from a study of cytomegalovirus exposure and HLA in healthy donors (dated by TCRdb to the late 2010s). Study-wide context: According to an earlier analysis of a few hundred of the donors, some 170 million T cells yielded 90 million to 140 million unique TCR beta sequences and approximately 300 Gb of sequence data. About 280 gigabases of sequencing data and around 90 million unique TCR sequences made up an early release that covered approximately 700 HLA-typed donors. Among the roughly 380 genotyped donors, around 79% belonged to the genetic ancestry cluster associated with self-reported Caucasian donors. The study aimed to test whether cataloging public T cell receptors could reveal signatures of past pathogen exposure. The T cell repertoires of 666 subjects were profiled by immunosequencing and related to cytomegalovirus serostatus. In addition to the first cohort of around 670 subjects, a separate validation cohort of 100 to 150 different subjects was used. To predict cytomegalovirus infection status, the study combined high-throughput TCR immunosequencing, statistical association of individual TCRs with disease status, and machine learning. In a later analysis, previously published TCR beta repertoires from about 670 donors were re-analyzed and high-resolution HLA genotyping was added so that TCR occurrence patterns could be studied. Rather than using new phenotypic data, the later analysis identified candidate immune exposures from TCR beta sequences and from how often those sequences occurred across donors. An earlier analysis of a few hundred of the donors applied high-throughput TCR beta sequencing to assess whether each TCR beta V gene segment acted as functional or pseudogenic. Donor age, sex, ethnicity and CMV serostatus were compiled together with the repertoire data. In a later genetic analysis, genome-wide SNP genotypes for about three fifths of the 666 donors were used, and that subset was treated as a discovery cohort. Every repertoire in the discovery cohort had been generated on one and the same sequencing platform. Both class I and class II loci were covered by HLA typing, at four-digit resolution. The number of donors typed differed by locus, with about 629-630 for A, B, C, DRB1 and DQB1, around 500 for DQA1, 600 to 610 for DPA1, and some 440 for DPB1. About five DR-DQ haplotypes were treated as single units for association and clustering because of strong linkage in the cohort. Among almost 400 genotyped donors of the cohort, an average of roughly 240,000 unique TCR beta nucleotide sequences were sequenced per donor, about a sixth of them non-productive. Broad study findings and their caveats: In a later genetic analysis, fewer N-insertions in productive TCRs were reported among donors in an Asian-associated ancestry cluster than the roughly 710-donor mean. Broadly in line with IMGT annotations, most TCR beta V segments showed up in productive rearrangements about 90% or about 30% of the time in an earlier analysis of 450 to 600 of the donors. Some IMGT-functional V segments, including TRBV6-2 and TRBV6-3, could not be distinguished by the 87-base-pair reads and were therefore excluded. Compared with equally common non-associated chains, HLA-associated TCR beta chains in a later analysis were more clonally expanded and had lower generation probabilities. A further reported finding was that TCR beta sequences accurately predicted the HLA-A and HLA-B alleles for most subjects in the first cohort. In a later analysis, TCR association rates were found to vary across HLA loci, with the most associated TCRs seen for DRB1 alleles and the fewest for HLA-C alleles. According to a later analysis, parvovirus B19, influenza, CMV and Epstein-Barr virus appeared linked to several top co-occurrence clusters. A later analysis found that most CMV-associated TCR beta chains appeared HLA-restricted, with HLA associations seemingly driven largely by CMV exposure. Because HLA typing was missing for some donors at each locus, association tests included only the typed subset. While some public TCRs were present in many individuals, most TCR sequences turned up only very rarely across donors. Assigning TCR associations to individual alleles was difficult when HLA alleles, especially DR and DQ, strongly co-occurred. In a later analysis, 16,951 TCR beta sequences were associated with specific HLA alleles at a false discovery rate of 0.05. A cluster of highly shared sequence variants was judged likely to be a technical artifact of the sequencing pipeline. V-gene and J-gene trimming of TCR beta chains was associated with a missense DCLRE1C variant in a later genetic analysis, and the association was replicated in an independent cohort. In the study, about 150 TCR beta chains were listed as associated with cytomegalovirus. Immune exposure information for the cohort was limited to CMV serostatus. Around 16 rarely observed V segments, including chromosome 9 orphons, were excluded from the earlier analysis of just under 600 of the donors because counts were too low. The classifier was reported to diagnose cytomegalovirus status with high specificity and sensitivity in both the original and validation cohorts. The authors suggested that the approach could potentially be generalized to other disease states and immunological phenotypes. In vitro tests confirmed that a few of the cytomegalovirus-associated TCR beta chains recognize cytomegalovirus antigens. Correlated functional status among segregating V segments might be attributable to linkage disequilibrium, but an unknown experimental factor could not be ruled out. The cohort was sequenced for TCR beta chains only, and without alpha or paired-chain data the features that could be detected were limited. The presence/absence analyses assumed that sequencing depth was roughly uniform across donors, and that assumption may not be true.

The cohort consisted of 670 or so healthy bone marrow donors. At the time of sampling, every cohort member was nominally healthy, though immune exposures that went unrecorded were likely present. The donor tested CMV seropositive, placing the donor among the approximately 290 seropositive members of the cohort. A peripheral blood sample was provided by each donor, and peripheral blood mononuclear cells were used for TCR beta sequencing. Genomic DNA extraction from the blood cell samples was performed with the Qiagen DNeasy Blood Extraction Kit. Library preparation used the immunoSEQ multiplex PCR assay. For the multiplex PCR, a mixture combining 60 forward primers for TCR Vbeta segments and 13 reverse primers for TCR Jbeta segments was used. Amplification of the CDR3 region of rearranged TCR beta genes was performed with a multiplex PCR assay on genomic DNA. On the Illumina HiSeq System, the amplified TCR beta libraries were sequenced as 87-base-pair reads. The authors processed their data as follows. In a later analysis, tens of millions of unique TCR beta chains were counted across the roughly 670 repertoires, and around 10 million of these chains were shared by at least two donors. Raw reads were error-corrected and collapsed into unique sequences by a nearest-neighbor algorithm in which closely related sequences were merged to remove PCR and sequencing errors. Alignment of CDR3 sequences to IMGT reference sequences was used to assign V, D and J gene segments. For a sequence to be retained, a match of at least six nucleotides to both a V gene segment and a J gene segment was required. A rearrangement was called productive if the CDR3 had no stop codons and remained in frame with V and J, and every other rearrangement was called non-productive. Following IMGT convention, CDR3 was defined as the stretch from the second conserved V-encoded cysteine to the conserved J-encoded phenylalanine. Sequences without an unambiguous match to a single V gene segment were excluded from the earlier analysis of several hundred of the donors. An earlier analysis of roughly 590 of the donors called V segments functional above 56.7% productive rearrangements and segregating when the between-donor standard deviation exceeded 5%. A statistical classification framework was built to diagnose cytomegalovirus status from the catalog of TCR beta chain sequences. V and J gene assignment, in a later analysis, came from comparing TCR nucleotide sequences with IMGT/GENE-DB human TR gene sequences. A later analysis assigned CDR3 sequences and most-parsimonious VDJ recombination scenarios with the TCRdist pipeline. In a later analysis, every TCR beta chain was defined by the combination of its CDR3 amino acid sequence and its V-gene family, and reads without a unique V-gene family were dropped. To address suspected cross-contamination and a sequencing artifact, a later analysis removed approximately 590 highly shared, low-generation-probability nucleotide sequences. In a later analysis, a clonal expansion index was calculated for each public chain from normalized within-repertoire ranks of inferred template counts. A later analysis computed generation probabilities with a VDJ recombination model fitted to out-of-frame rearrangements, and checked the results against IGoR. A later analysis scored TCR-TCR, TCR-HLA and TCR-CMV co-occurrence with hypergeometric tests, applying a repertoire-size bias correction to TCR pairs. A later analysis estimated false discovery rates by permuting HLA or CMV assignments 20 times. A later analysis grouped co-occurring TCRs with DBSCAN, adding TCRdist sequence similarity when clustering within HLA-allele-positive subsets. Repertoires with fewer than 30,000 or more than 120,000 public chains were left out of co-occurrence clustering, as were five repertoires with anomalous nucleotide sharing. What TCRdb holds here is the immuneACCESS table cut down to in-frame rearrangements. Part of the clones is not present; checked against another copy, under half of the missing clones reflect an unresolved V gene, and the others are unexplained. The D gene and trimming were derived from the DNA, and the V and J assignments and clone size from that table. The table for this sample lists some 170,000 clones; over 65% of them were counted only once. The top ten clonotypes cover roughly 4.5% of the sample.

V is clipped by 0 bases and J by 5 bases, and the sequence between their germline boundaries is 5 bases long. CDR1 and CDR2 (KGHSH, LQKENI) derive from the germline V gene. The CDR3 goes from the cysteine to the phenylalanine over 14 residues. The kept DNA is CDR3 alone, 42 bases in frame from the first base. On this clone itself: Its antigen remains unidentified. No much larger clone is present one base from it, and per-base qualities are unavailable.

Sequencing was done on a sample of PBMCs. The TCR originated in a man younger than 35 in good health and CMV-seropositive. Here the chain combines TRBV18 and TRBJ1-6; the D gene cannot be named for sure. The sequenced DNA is TGTGCCAGCTCACCACCAACAGATAATTCACCCCTCCACTTT. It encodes CASSPPTDNSPLHF. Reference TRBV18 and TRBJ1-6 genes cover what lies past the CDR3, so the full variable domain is NAGVMQNPRHLVRRRGQEARLRCSPMKGHSHVYWYRQLPEEGLKFMVYLQKENIIDESGMPKERFSAEFPKEGPSILRIQQVVRGDSAAYFCASSPPTDNSPLHFGNGTRLTVT.